These T cell receptor beta chains were read from a single sample in a study of control samples from healthy donors and cancer patients. Sequencing used immunoSEQ multiplex PCR; TCRdb keeps in-frame clones, though not all of them. The sample holds approximately 81,000 clones, 94% seen once. Sequences were obtained from blood. The receptor source for this set is a woman aged 18-29 years in good health. CDR3s leave out the opening cysteine and the closing phenylalanine or tryptophan. D genes are given only for firm matches. Size values are once, few and many counts, or a class for expanded clones, and some rows have none.

TRBJ2-5 | NA | NA | TRBV6-6 | ASSYSAGVRGETQY
TRBJ2-3 | NA | TRBD1 | TRBV7-9 | ASSARTGASTDTQY
TRBJ1-1 | NA | NA | TRBV7-6 | ASSLEGHRNNEDMNTEAF
TRBJ2-1 | NA | NA | TRBV19 | ASSIADSSYNEQF
TRBJ1-5 | NA | TRBD1 | TRBV6-5 | ATGQGTYNQPQH
TRBJ1-6 | NA | NA | TRBV28 | ASRALGVYNSPLH
TRBJ2-7 | NA | NA | TRBV6-5 | ASGNSFLIYEQY
TRBJ2-3 | once | TRBD1 | TRBV4-3 | ASSNRGPTPDPQY
TRBJ1-4 | NA | NA | TRBV6-5 | ASGMAQGPGEKLF
TRBJ1-3 | NA | NA | TRBV7-9 | ASSLAGISGNTIY
TRBJ2-7 | NA | NA | TRBV19 | ASSPRDTYEQY
TRBJ1-4 | NA | NA | TRBV4-2 | ASNNGGRYEKLF
TRBJ2-2 | NA | NA | TRBV10-3 | AIRERQAVDTGELF
TRBJ2-7 | few | TRBD1 | TRBV5-4 | ASSLAPGQHYEQY
TRBJ2-3 | NA | NA | TRBV9 | ASSGKGPPRGDTQY
TRBJ2-7 | NA | TRBD2 | TRBV5-1 | ASSAASGSYEQY
TRBJ2-1 | NA | TRBD2 | TRBV11-2 | ASSAYGTSGGRSYNEQF
TRBJ2-3 | NA | NA | TRBV27 | ASSQIWTDTDTQY
TRBJ1-5 | once | NA | TRBV29-1 | SVGGGNQPQH
TRBJ2-7 | NA | NA | TRBV10-2 | ASGPGPRYEQY
TRBJ1-2 | NA | NA | TRBV5-6 | ASTTTGRYGYT
TRBJ2-7 | few | TRBD1 | TRBV28 | ASSEGTVTDYEQY
TRBJ2-7 | NA | NA | TRBV28 | ASSSAALGEQY
TRBJ1-1 | NA | NA | TRBV19 | ASSTGFGTEAF
TRBJ1-2 | few | NA | TRBV28 | ASSIQFAGAHGYT
TRBJ2-3 | NA | TRBD1 | TRBV2 | ASGTVLSTDTQY
TRBJ1-2 | NA | NA | TRBV9 | ASSVDSQHSPYGYT
TRBJ2-7 | once | NA | TRBV28 | ASTSPNVGNYEQY
TRBJ1-1 | NA | NA | TRBV7-9 | ASSPTRDGEAF
TRBJ1-2 | NA | TRBD1 | TRBV11-2 | ASSLKGTGLSYT
TRBJ2-1 | NA | NA | TRBV4-1 | ASSQDERIYNEQF
TRBJ2-3 | NA | NA | TRBV23-1 | ASSQRVTSTDTQY
TRBJ1-3 | few | NA | TRBV11-2 | ASSPRPPGSGNTIY
TRBJ2-5 | NA | NA | TRBV5-5 | ASSLQETQY
TRBJ1-2 | NA | NA | TRBV27 | ASRTGDRNYGYT
TRBJ1-1 | NA | NA | TRBV5-5 | ASSLGPWILPTEAF
TRBJ2-7 | NA | TRBD1 | TRBV9 | ASSATGQGGHEQY
TRBJ2-7 | NA | TRBD2 | TRBV4-2 | ASSQVWWGAGVGMGEQY
TRBJ2-7 | NA | TRBD2 | TRBV28 | ASSGTGTSGRHEQY
TRBJ1-5 | NA | NA | TRBV2 | ASSEGGGGQPQH
TRBJ2-1 | NA | NA | TRBV28 | ASSYPPRVWGLEPQF
TRBJ2-1 | NA | TRBD2 | TRBV28 | ASSLFLLAGIYNEQF
TRBJ2-7 | NA | NA | TRBV13 | ASSYARTEQY
TRBJ2-4 | NA | TRBD2 | TRBV11-3 | ASSLWGLLAKNIQY
TRBJ2-3 | NA | TRBD2 | TRBV7-9 | ASSSGLAGGSDTQY